These T cell receptor beta chains were read from a single sample in a study of T cell responses to AZD1222 COVID-19 vaccine. Produced via immunoSEQ multiplex PCR; TCRdb's table is partial and in-frame only. The table includes about 160,000 clones, about 93% detected once. The sample here was peripheral blood, taken on day 0 of AZD1222 vaccination. Source of these receptors: an adult in good health. Each CDR3 is given with its conserved first and last residue.

J: TRBJ1-3; V: TRBV6-1; CDR3: CASSDVLRDSGNTIYF
J: TRBJ2-1; V: TRBV2; CDR3: CASSSPYIYEQFF
J: TRBJ1-2; V: TRBV19; CDR3: CASSITLWGIDGYTF
J: TRBJ2-1; V: TRBV6-4; CDR3: CASSPSGGDVNEQFF
J: TRBJ1-1; V: TRBV18; CDR3: CASSPQTWGAMNTEAFF
J: TRBJ1-3; V: TRBV7-9; CDR3: CASSPRGQNSGNTIYF
J: TRBJ1-2; V: TRBV2; CDR3: CASIWVLGGGYTF
J: TRBJ2-1; V: TRBV6-5; CDR3: CASSYRFGAANNEQFF
J: TRBJ1-6; V: TRBV6-6; CDR3: CASRQGDSPLHF
J: TRBJ1-1; V: TRBV6-1; CDR3: CASSEAIAGSTEAFF
J: TRBJ1-1; V: TRBV9; CDR3: CASSVAEDGTEAFF
J: TRBJ1-5; V: TRBV19; CDR3: CASSPAGNQPQHF
J: TRBJ1-3; V: TRBV10-3; CDR3: CAISPTVGGNTIYF
J: TRBJ2-3; V: TRBV24-1; CDR3: CATSDLSLSTDTQYF
J: TRBJ2-3; V: TRBV16; CDR3: CASSQSAVTDTQYF
J: TRBJ2-3; V: TRBV6-1; CDR3: CASIRTGGGTDTQYF